The text below deals with one T cell receptor (beta chain). The antigen is unknown. The data belong to a study of tumor-infiltrating lymphocytes in primary liver carcinoma. Points from the study as a whole: Lower overlap was observed for tumor-adjacent and tumor-blood pairs relative to tumor region pairs.

RNA and DNA were co-extracted from roughly 20-30 mg of unsorted bulk tissue. Sampling targeted five separate regions of each tumor, which included the tumor centre. There were over 75% viable tumor cells in every single sample of tumor. TCR beta cDNA was prepared out of 450 to 500 ng total RNA by means of a constant-region primer. Construction of TCR beta libraries relied on three successive nested multiplex PCR rounds employing slightly modified ARM-PCR. TCRdb re-called the multiplex PCR reads through MiXCR, storing one row per CDR3 protein. The data contain about 120,000 distinct CDR3 sequences, around 62% of them seen just once; the ten biggest clones take up approximately 10%. This receptor was identified in a woman aged 60 to 75 with primary liver carcinoma and hepatitis B virus infection. The sample was liver tumor tissue from sampling region 1. Subset specified: tumor region T1, superior pole.

CDR3 coding DNA: TGTGCCAGCACCCTTACAGGGGAGCCTAACTATGGCTACACCTTC. Translating gives CASTLTGEPNYGYTF. The chain couples TRBV28 to TRBJ1-2; 7 bases are a match to TRBD1. CDR1 and CDR2 (germline): MDHEN, SYDVKM. The CDR3 is 15 amino acids. Losses at the gene ends were 7 bases for V and 0 bases for J; bases not matched to a gene: 8.